The 27 T cell receptor beta chains in this list originate from one sample, sequenced in a study of T-cell reconstitution after alpha-beta-depleted transplantation in children. Unique molecular identifiers were used to barcode this TCRbeta library. TCRdb fed the PCR reads into MiXCR, producing one record per CDR3 protein. The sample shows approximately 150,000 distinct CDR3 sequences, more than 8% of them seen only once. The input for sequencing was PBMCs, mostly from graft donor cells, taken 180 days after TCRalphabeta/CD19-depleted stem cell transplant. The receptors come from a female patient aged 2-15 years who had a stem cell transplant for congenital amegakaryocytic thrombocytopenia, so the T cells may come from the graft donor.

The chain combines TRBV11-2 with TRBJ2-2; D gene unclear. V was cut by 1 base and J by 7 bases, with 4 bases left in between. Germline CDR1 SGHAT, CDR2 FQNNGV. The CDR3 spans 12 residues. Here the CDR3 reads CASSLVLGELFF. The DNA of the CDR3 is TGTGCCAGCAGCTTAGTTCTCGGGGAGCTGTTTTTT. Looking up the rest from reference TRBV11-2 and TRBJ2-2 gives the full variable domain: EAGVAQSPRYKIIEKRQSVAFWCNPISGHATLYWYQQILGQGPKLLIQFQNNGVVDDSQLPKDRFSAERLKGVDSTLKIQPAKLEDSAVYLCASSLVLGELFFGEGSRLTVL.

This clonotype was picked up a small number of times. This chain links TRBV20-1 with TRBJ2-1; TRBD2 matches at 7 bases. The germline V gene has CDR1 DFQATT and CDR2 SNEGSKA (reference sequence). The CDR3 is made up of 13 amino acids. Trimming cost V 6 bases and J 2 bases; bases outside gene matches: 4. CDR3 loop: CSAGLVTYNEQFF. As DNA, the CDR3 is TGCAGTGCCGGACTAGTTACCTACAATGAGCAGTTCTTC.

This clonotype was seen a few times. The chain has TRBV3-1 and TRBJ1-1; unclear D gene. The CDR3 totals 15 residues. Trimming left V 0 bases short and J 5 bases short, with 13 bases between. Germline V gene data show CDR1 as LGHDT and CDR2 as YNNKEL (reference sequence). The CDR3 loop is CASSQDGLGRTEAFF. The CDR3 DNA reads TGTGCCAGCAGCCAAGATGGTCTAGGGAGAACTGAAGCTTTCTTT.

The chain has TRBV28 and TRBJ1-4, with 7 nucleotides matching TRBD1. In germline, CDR1 is MDHEN, CDR2 SYDVKM. V trimming: 3 bases; J trimming: 4 bases; junction bases outside the gene matches: 8. This CDR3 is 16 amino acids long. DNA of the CDR3: TGTGCCAGCAGTTTGCACCCGGGACAGTATAATGAAAAACTGTTTTTT. It is translated as CASSLHPGQYNEKLFF.

The chain's CDR3 is CSASVVYEQYF. Here the CDR3 DNA reads TGCAGTGCTAGCGTCGTCTACGAGCAGTACTTC. The rearrangement links TRBV20-1 to TRBJ2-7; D unclear. This CDR3 comprises 11 residues. Trimming removed 3 bases at V and 3 bases at J, with 6 bases between. Germline V gives CDR1 DFQATT, CDR2 SNEGSKA (reference sequence).

The chain has TRBV11-2 and TRBJ2-3; 14 positions match TRBD2. The trim removed 6 bases at V and 4 bases at J, leaving 6 bases unmatched. This CDR3 spans 16 amino acids. Germline V lookup: CDR1 SGHAT, CDR2 FQNNGV. The CDR3 nucleotides read TGTGCCAGCAGAACCGGGACTAGCGGGAGCGCAGATACGCAGTATTTT. Amino acids: CASRTGTSGSADTQYF.

CDR3 sequence reads: CASSFTGADSPLHF. The CDR3 DNA sequence: TGCGCCAGCAGCTTTACCGGGGCCGATTCACCCCTCCACTTT. The J gene is TRBJ1-6, the V gene TRBV5-1; weak D call: TRBD1 (5 bases). The CDR3 covers 14 residues. The germline V gene encodes CDR1 SGHRS and CDR2 YFSETQ. Trimming took 2 bases from V and 8 from J, leaving 11 bases between them.

This clonotype showed up just a few times. V gene TRBV6-2 or TRBV6-3 combines with J gene TRBJ2-1; 10 bases line up with TRBD2. J gave up 8 bases and V 6 bases, and 13 bases lay outside the gene matches. Per germline, CDR1 MNHEY and CDR2 SVGEGT. The CDR3 has 16 residues. The CDR3 DNA follows: TGTGCCAGCAGACCTTGGGGGACTAGCGTATCGGATGAGCAGTTCTTC. Encoded protein: CASRPWGTSVSDEQFF.

This clonotype was observed many times. The chain employs TRBV21-1 and TRBJ2-5; the table's D call, TRBD2, has no DNA check behind it. TRBV21-1 is a documented pseudogene. The CDR3 is 11 amino acids. CDR3 residues: CASSERETQYF. The CDR3 region has the DNA TGTGCCAGCAGCGAGCGGGAGACCCAGTACTTC.

This clonotype has a count of ten or more. The CDR3 reads CASSGRANTGELFF. In nucleotides, the CDR3 is TGTGCCAGCTCGGGCCGCGCGAACACCGGGGAGCTGTTTTTT. The V call is TRBV18, the J call TRBJ2-2; D ambiguous. The V gene lost 6 bases and the J gene lost 0 bases, with 8 bases spanning the gap. Germline V gene sequence: CDR1 KGHSH, CDR2 LQKENI. This CDR3 is 14 amino acids long.

This clonotype has at least ten counts. This rearrangement joins TRBV20-1 to TRBJ1-3; D call uncertain. Germline-derived CDR1 and CDR2 are DFQATT and SNEGSKA (reference sequence). V dropped 1 base and J dropped 0 bases, with 7 bases sitting between them. This CDR3 is built from 14 residues. The CDR3 protein is CSARGGGSGNTIYF. As DNA, the CDR3 is TGCAGTGCTAGAGGAGGTGGCTCTGGAAACACCATATATTTT.

This clonotype was observed a handful of times. The rearrangement uses TRBV7-3 and TRBJ2-1, with 7 bases matching TRBD2. The length of the CDR3 is 16 residues. Trimming cost V 5 bases and J 5 bases; bases outside gene matches: 12. Looked up from germline, CDR1 is SGHTA and CDR2 is FQGTGA. CDR3 sequence reads: CASSIRASGGNNEQFF. Here the CDR3 DNA reads TGTGCCAGCAGCATTAGGGCTAGCGGAGGGAACAATGAGCAGTTCTTC.

V and J are TRBV12-3 or TRBV12-4 and TRBJ2-7; tentatively, D is TRBD2 (6 bases). The CDR3 is 14 amino acids. Trimming stripped 3 bases from V and 0 bases from J, with 9 bases between. The CDR3: CASSFDGSSYEQYF. CDR3 DNA sequence: TGTGCCAGCAGTTTCGACGGGAGCTCCTACGAGCAGTACTTC.

The chain links TRBV19 to TRBJ2-1, with TRBD2 matching over 14 bases. CDR3 length: 19 amino acids. The V gene end was trimmed by 5 bases and the J gene end by 6 bases; junction bases not matched to a gene: 15. Germline CDR1 is LNHDA and CDR2 is SQIVND (reference sequence). The CDR3 spells CASSAKGLAGESPLNEQFF. The DNA for the CDR3 is TGTGCCAGTAGTGCAAAGGGACTAGCGGGAGAATCCCCTCTCAATGAGCAGTTCTTC. Complete variable domain (other parts from reference TRBV19 and TRBJ2-1): DGGITQSPKYLFRKEGQNVTLSCEQNLNHDAMYWYRQDPGQGLRLIYYSQIVNDFQKGDIAEGYSVSREKKESFPLTVTSAQKNPTAFYLCASSAKGLAGESPLNEQFFGPGTRLTVL.

Many counts were recorded for this clonotype. The V and J genes are TRBV7-6 and TRBJ2-7, with D maybe TRBD2 (5 bases). V gave up 2 bases and J gave up 3 bases, with 8 bases separating them. The CDR3 is 13 residues long. Germline assignment: CDR1 SGHVS and CDR2 FNYEAQ. CDR3 DNA: TGTGCCAGCAGCTTATCGGCGGGCTACGAGCAGTACTTC. Its translation: CASSLSAGYEQYF.

This clonotype was detected a few times. The genes are TRBV3-1 and TRBJ2-6, with D hard to call. This CDR3 is 16 amino acids long. CDR1 and CDR2 from the germline V gene are LGHDT and YNNKEL (reference sequence). V gave up 0 bases and J gave up 4 bases, with 10 bases separating them. The CDR3 DNA is TGTGCCAGCAGCCAAGATTGGGGTGAAGGGGCCAACGTCCTGACTTTC. Translating gives CASSQDWGEGANVLTF.

At least ten counts were recorded for this clonotype. The chain employs TRBV27 and TRBJ2-6, with D possibly matching TRBD1 (5 bases). Germline CDR1 MNHEY, CDR2 SMNVEV (reference sequence). The CDR3 consists of 15 residues. V gave up 8 bases and J gave up 0 bases, with 11 bases separating them. The CDR3 reads CASGASPSGANVLTF. CDR3 sequence (DNA): TGTGCCAGCGGGGCCAGTCCCTCTGGGGCCAACGTCCTGACTTTC.

This clonotype was counted ten times or more. V gene TRBV19 combines with J gene TRBJ2-1; perhaps TRBD1 as D (5 bases). Trimming shortened V by 4 bases and J by 1 base, and 14 bases separated the two germline ends. The length of the CDR3 is 16 residues. In germline, CDR1 is LNHDA, CDR2 SQIVND (reference sequence). The CDR3 DNA follows: TGTGCCAGTAGTAAGGACACTATTTTGTCCTACAATGAGCAGTTCTTC. It codes for CASSKDTILSYNEQFF.

The chain has TRBV7-9 and TRBJ1-2; D unclear. V lost 2 bases and J 6 bases, leaving 10 bases between the germline ends. Germline CDR1 and CDR2: SEHNR and FQNEAQ (reference sequence). The CDR3 runs to 13 residues. Here the CDR3 DNA reads TGTGCCAGCAGCTTATGGGGTCAGGATGGCTACACCTTC. This gives the protein CASSLWGQDGYTF.

A note on this clonotype: A read error may be the cause here, since a much bigger clone is one base away. The gene calls are TRBV6-1 and TRBJ2-3; 12 bases fit TRBD2. The CDR3 has 18 residues. From germline, CDR1 is MNHNS and CDR2 SASEGT. After removal of 8 bases from V and 1 base from J, the junction contained 13 bases not matched to a gene. CDR3 DNA: TGTGCCAGCTCCCGCGGGCTAGCGGGAGGGACGGGCACAGATACGCAGTATTTT. Its translation is CASSRGLAGGTGTDTQYF.

The rearrangement links TRBV7-2 to TRBJ2-7, with D possibly matching TRBD2 (5 bases). The V end lost 3 bases, the J end lost 4 bases, and 13 bases lay between the germline ends. The germline gives CDR1 SGHTA, CDR2 FQGNSA. The length of the CDR3 is 14 residues. CDR3 nucleotide sequence: TGTGCCAGCAGCTTCCCGGGGAAAGGTTACGAGCAGTACTTC. It translates to CASSFPGKGYEQYF.

This clonotype was recorded many times. V gene TRBV2 combines with J gene TRBJ2-3; maybe TRBD1 (5 bases). This CDR3 has 12 amino acids. With 7 bases removed from V and 6 bases from J, the gap between germline ends came to 11 bases. Germline V gene sequence: CDR1 SNHLY, CDR2 FYNNEI. CDR3 coding DNA: TGTGCCAGCACAGGGTTGGCTGATACGCAGTATTTT. Residues: CASTGLADTQYF.

This clonotype was counted once. V is TRBV28 and J is TRBJ2-6, with TRBD1 matching 9 bases. The V gene's germline CDR1 is MDHEN and CDR2 SYDVKM. With 6 bases clipped from V and 3 bases from J, the junction kept 6 bases outside the gene matches. This CDR3 spans 16 amino acids. The CDR3: CASSDRGEVGANVLTF. In nucleotides, the CDR3 is TGTGCCAGCAGCGACAGGGGGGAAGTTGGGGCCAACGTCCTGACTTTC. Full variable domain (remainder filled in from reference TRBV28 and TRBJ2-6): DVKVTQSSRYLVKRTGEKVFLECVQDMDHENMFWYRQDPGLGLRLIYFSYDVKMKEKGDIPEGYSVSREKKERFSLILESASTNQTSMYLCASSDRGEVGANVLTFGAGSRLTVL.

Only a few counts were recorded for this clonotype. The chain joins TRBV28 to TRBJ2-7; 10 positions agree with TRBD2. The junction had 13 bases not matched to a gene; V was cut back by 5 bases and J by 6 bases. In germline, CDR1 is MDHEN, CDR2 SYDVKM. CDR3 length: 16 residues. The DNA of the CDR3 is TGTGCCAGCAGTCCGCCAGCGGGAGGGCCGGTTGGCGAGCAGTACTTC. Its translation: CASSPPAGGPVGEQYF.

In its sample, this clonotype was seen many times. V and J are TRBV4-3 and TRBJ2-1; 7 positions agree with TRBD2. J gave up 0 bases and V 3 bases, and 2 bases lay outside the gene matches. The CDR3 is made up of 15 amino acids. Germline lookup yields CDR1 LGHNA and CDR2 YSLEER. CDR3 sequence reads: CASSHGLGSYNEQFF. The CDR3 region has the DNA TGCGCCAGCAGCCACGGACTAGGCTCCTACAATGAGCAGTTCTTC.

This clonotype was detected only a few times. The chain uses TRBV10-2 and TRBJ1-2; D is undetermined. The CDR3 runs to 10 residues. Germline V gene data show CDR1 as WSHSY and CDR2 as SAAADI. V gave up 8 bases and J gave up 6 bases, with 7 bases separating them. The chain's CDR3 is CASWMDGYTF. In DNA form, the CDR3 reads TGCGCCAGCTGGATGGATGGCTACACCTTC.

This clonotype was observed many times. The chain employs TRBV7-2 and TRBJ2-4, with TRBD1 matching over 9 bases. Trimming at V came to 7 bases and at J to 6 bases, leaving 4 bases not matched to a gene. Per germline, CDR1 SGHTA and CDR2 FQGNSA. The CDR3 consists of 13 residues. This chain's CDR3 is CASTGTGRNIQYF. The DNA of the CDR3 is TGTGCCAGCACCGGGACAGGGAGAAACATTCAGTACTTC.